This entry lists 16 T cell receptor beta chains sequenced from one sample in a study of T cell responses to AZD1222 COVID-19 vaccine. Libraries were prepared by immunoSEQ multiplex PCR; TCRdb keeps only in-frame clonotypes and omits some of them. This sample has 130,000 to 150,000 clones, with about 93% found just once. Specimen: peripheral blood, collected on day 0 of AZD1222 vaccination. These receptor sequences come from an adult in good health.

The genes are TRBV6-1 and TRBJ1-4; perhaps TRBD1 as D (5 bases). The CDR3 loop spans 16 amino acids. Germline assignment: CDR1 MNHNS and CDR2 SASEGT. Trimming shortened V by 4 bases and J by 5 bases, and 17 bases separated the two germline ends. The CDR3 DNA sequence: TGTGCCAGCAGTGCGAACTTGAGGGGTACAAATGAAAAACTGTTTTTT. It codes for CASSANLRGTNEKLFF.

The V call is TRBV21-1, the J call TRBJ1-2. TRBV21-1 is a pseudogene. This CDR3 is 14 amino acids long. CDR3 in amino acids: CASSLEDRIAGYTF. DNA for the CDR3: TGTGCCAGCAGTCTTGAGGATCGGATCGCTGGCTACACCTTC.

The V and J genes are TRBV19 and TRBJ1-5, with 9 bases aligning to TRBD1. The CDR3 is 15 amino acids. CDR1 is LNHDA, CDR2 SQIVND, per germline (reference sequence). Trimming at V came to 6 bases and at J to 2 bases, leaving 5 bases not matched to a gene. The CDR3 here is CASSRTGEGNQPQHF. Written as DNA, the CDR3 is TGTGCCAGTAGCAGGACAGGGGAGGGCAATCAGCCCCAGCATTTT. The whole variable domain, remainder taken from reference TRBV19 and TRBJ1-5, is DGGITQSPKYLFRKEGQNVTLSCEQNLNHDAMYWYRQDPGQGLRLIYYSQIVNDFQKGDIAEGYSVSREKKESFPLTVTSAQKNPTAFYLCASSRTGEGNQPQHFGDGTRLSIL.

The CDR3 is CASSAFKEQGTGNTIYF. DNA for the CDR3: TGTGCCAGCAGCGCGTTTAAGGAGCAGGGTACGGGAAACACCATATATTTT. The chain combines TRBV9 with TRBJ1-3; D perhaps matches TRBD1 (5 bases). The CDR3 has 17 residues. Trimming stripped 3 bases from V and 4 bases from J, with 20 bases between. Germline CDR1 and CDR2: SGDLS and YYNGEE.

The CDR3 sequence is CASSLWGDQETQYF. The CDR3 DNA sequence: TGTGCCAGCAGCTTATGGGGGGACCAAGAGACCCAGTACTTC. The chain couples TRBV7-9 to TRBJ2-5; weak D call: TRBD2 (6 bases). V lost 2 bases to trimming and J lost 0 bases, with 7 bases between them. The CDR3 has 14 amino acids. Germline V CDR1 and CDR2: SEHNR, FQNEAQ (reference sequence). The variable domain in full, completed from reference TRBV7-9 and TRBJ2-5, reads DTGVSQNPRHKITKRGQNVTFRCDPISEHNRLYWYRQTLGQGPEFLTYFQNEAQLEKSRLLSDRFSAERPKGSFSTLEIQRTEQGDSAMYLCASSLWGDQETQYFGPGTRLLVL.

The table lists this clone with a few counts. The chain employs TRBV29-1 and TRBJ2-7; D may be TRBD2 (7 bases). With 7 bases removed from V and 6 bases from J, the gap between germline ends came to 19 bases. The CDR3 totals 13 residues. Germline V gene lookup returns CDR1 SQVTM and CDR2 ANQGSEA. The CDR3 sequence: CSGRVGGRFEQYF. The DNA for the CDR3 is TGCAGCGGACGGGTGGGGGGGCGTTTCGAGCAGTACTTC.

This chain links TRBV6-1 with TRBJ2-1; D perhaps matches TRBD2 (5 bases). This CDR3 spans 15 amino acids. CDR1 and CDR2 from the germline V gene are MNHNS and SASEGT. V lost 1 base and J lost 2, with 9 bases in between. The CDR3 nucleotides are TGTGCCAGCAGTGAAGACGGCGGGCCCTACAATGAGCAGTTCTTC. This translates into CASSEDGGPYNEQFF.

In DNA form, the CDR3 reads TGTGCCAGCAGCCCCACGGGTCACTCCTTGAATGAGCAGTTCTTC. It is translated as CASSPTGHSLNEQFF. The chain combines TRBV7-2 with TRBJ2-1; D gene uncertain. The CDR3 has 15 residues. Germline V gene data show CDR1 as SGHTA and CDR2 as FQGNSA. Between the trimmed V and J ends, which lost 5 bases and 7 bases, there was a span of 18 bases.

This clone turned up a few times. The gene calls are TRBV7-9 and TRBJ2-6, with D perhaps assigned TRBD1 or TRBD2 (5 bases each). This CDR3 has 15 amino acids. Trimming cost V 10 bases and J 2 bases, with 15 bases left between them. CDR1 and CDR2 (germline): SEHNR, FQNEAQ (reference sequence). The CDR3 sequence: CAIHEGIAGANVLTF. In DNA, the CDR3 is TGTGCCATCCACGAGGGGATAGCTGGGGCCAACGTCCTGACTTTC.

This chain uses TRBV2 with TRBJ1-1, with D unresolved. This CDR3 region has 11 residues. V was cut by 7 bases and J by 10 bases, with 13 bases left in between. Germline values: CDR1 SNHLY, CDR2 FYNNEI. CDR3 in amino acids: CASKVGERAFF. The CDR3 region has the DNA TGTGCCAGCAAGGTTGGGGAGAGAGCTTTCTTT.

The chain employs TRBV12-3 or TRBV12-4 and TRBJ2-5; unclear D gene. The CDR3 is 12 amino acids. Trimming left V 3 bases short and J 4 bases short, with 6 bases between. CDR3 sequence: CASSFLLETQYF. The CDR3 nucleotides read TGTGCCAGCAGTTTTCTCTTAGAGACCCAGTACTTC.

J is TRBJ2-6 and V is TRBV19; TRBD1 might be the D (6 bases). The ends were cut back, 5 bases at V and 1 base at J, with 12 bases in the middle. The CDR3 consists of 16 residues. Germline assignment: CDR1 LNHDA and CDR2 SQIVND (reference sequence). The DNA of the CDR3 is TGTGCCAGTAGTCAAACCAGGGGATCTGGGGCCAACGTCCTGACTTTC. Translating gives CASSQTRGSGANVLTF.

This chain connects TRBV6-6 to TRBJ1-5, with 10 bases aligning to TRBD1. Germline values: CDR1 MNHNY, CDR2 SVGAGI (reference sequence). CDR3 length: 15 residues. The J segment lost 3 bases and the V segment lost 6 bases, leaving 5 bases of the junction unmatched. The CDR3 bases are TGTGCCAGCAGAAAGGGGACAGGGGACAATCAGCCCCAGCATTTT. Its protein product is CASRKGTGDNQPQHF.

The V call is TRBV4-3, the J call TRBJ2-6; either TRBD1 or TRBD2 may supply D (5 bases each). The CDR3 is made up of 16 amino acids. Germline V gives CDR1 LGHNA, CDR2 YSLEER. Trimming pared 4 bases from V and 0 bases from J, leaving 10 bases between. The CDR3 loop is CASSLGRDSGANVLTF. CDR3 in DNA: TGCGCCAGCAGCCTGGGACGGGACTCTGGGGCCAACGTCCTGACTTTC.

This clone occurred a few times. The chain links TRBV19 to TRBJ2-2, with D perhaps assigned TRBD1 or TRBD2 (5 bases each). Germline loops: CDR1 LNHDA, CDR2 SQIVND (reference sequence). Trimming took off 6 bases at V and 1 base at J, with 15 bases between the two ends. This CDR3 contains 16 residues. The CDR3 coding sequence is TGTGCCAGTAGAAGAGGGGAAGCAGGGAACACCGGGGAGCTGTTTTTT. It encodes CASRRGEAGNTGELFF.

The gene calls are TRBV7-2 and TRBJ1-1; D gene ambiguous. Trimming left V 5 bases short and J 5 bases short, with 9 bases between. Germline CDR1 is SGHTA and CDR2 is FQGNSA. The CDR3 consists of 12 residues. CDR3 sequence reads: CASSPGPTEAFF. As DNA, the CDR3 is TGTGCCAGCAGCCCCGGGCCTACTGAAGCTTTCTTT.